This TCR beta chain comes out of a study of cytomegalovirus exposure and HLA in healthy donors. Study observations and caveats: A later analysis reported that several of the most significant clusters appeared to be linked to common viral pathogens, among them Epstein-Barr virus.

About this clone itself: The antigen remains undetermined.

V was clipped by 3 bases and J by 8 bases; unmatched bases: 6. In germline, CDR1 is SEHNR, CDR2 FQNEAQ (reference sequence). This CDR3 has 13 residues. A multiplex PCR was run with 60 Vbeta primers and 13 Jbeta primers. Sequencing used immunoSEQ multiplex PCR; TCRdb keeps in-frame clones, though not all of them. The sample holds over 110,000 clones, 80% seen once. The source material was PBMCs. The chain has TRBV7-9 and TRBJ1-2; 7 nucleotides align to TRBD1. This clonotype originated in a man between 40 and 49 years old in good health and CMV-seronegative. The CDR3 reads CASSFPPGQGYTF. CDR3 DNA: TGTGCCAGCAGCTTCCCCCCGGGACAGGGCTACACCTTC.